Presented here are 7 T cell receptor beta chains from one specimen sequenced in a study of blood T cell repertoires in COVID-19. Libraries were prepared by immunoSEQ multiplex PCR; TCRdb keeps only in-frame clonotypes and omits some of them. The profile shows 230,000 or so clones, around nine tenths of them singletons. Material: PBMCs or T cells enriched from blood (not recorded which). The receptors were sampled from a woman aged 45-60 years with acute COVID-19.

This rearrangement joins TRBV28 to TRBJ2-6, with 7 bases lining up with TRBD1. This CDR3 contains 15 residues. Looked up from germline, CDR1 is MDHEN and CDR2 is SYDVKM. J gave up 0 bases and V 6 bases, and 2 bases lay outside the gene matches. The CDR3 protein is CASRWTGSGANVLTF. CDR3 in DNA: TGTGCCAGCAGGTGGACAGGCTCTGGGGCCAACGTCCTGACTTTC.

CDR3 residues: CASSLSGGLLPYNEQFF. The CDR3 DNA follows: TGTGCCAGCAGTTTATCAGGGGGCCTCTTACCGTACAATGAGCAGTTCTTC. The rearrangement joins TRBV27 to TRBJ2-1; 7 bases fit TRBD1. The CDR3 spans 17 residues. Unmatched junction bases numbered 9, after V lost 0 bases and J lost 4 bases. CDR1 and CDR2 (germline): MNHEY, SMNVEV (reference sequence).

CDR3 loop: CASSFRDSGRIETQYF. The CDR3, as DNA: TGTGCCAGCAGCTTTAGGGATAGCGGGAGGATAGAGACCCAGTACTTC. The rearrangement uses TRBV7-2 and TRBJ2-5, with TRBD2 matching over 10 bases. Germline loops: CDR1 SGHTA, CDR2 FQGNSA. The V and J ends lost 3 bases and 4 bases, in that order; junction bases with no gene match: 8. The CDR3 is 16 amino acids.

J is TRBJ2-5 and V is TRBV24-1; 15 bases are a match to TRBD2. The J segment lost 4 bases and the V segment lost 3 bases, leaving 2 bases of the junction unmatched. The germline V gene has CDR1 KGHDR and CDR2 SFDVKD. This CDR3 spans 16 amino acids. CDR3 loop: CATSDKGLAGGETQYF. CDR3 sequence (DNA): TGTGCCACCAGTGATAAGGGACTAGCGGGAGGAGAGACCCAGTACTTC.

V is TRBV7-6 and J is TRBJ1-5; D gene ambiguous. Deletions cut 2 bases from V and 2 bases from J, with 13 bases between. The CDR3 length is 16 residues. Germline loops: CDR1 SGHVS, CDR2 FNYEAQ. The CDR3 region is CASSLIRARGNQPQHF. The CDR3 bases are TGTGCCAGCAGCTTAATTAGGGCGCGGGGCAATCAGCCCCAGCATTTT.

The chain joins TRBV28 to TRBJ1-3; unclear D gene. With 7 bases removed from V and 4 bases from J, the gap between germline ends came to 14 bases. The CDR3 extends over 14 amino acids. Germline loops: CDR1 MDHEN, CDR2 SYDVKM. The chain's CDR3 is CASKAPLEGNTIYF. As DNA, the CDR3 is TGTGCCAGCAAGGCCCCGCTGGAGGGAAACACCATATATTTT.

This clone was counted only a few times. The J gene is TRBJ1-5, the V gene TRBV6-2 or TRBV6-3; D unresolved. CDR1 and CDR2 (germline): MNHEY, SVGEGT. V was shortened by 4 bases and J by 7 bases, with 8 bases between the two germline ends. The CDR3 length is 12 residues. Here the CDR3 reads CASSSLPQPQHF. The CDR3 DNA is TGTGCCAGCAGTTCCCTCCCCCAGCCCCAGCATTTT.